The clone carrying this T cell receptor beta chain was observed many times. The source of the sample is a study of identical twins. V lost 9 bases and J 4 bases, leaving 13 bases between the germline ends. The CDR3 sequence is 13 residues long. TCRdb used MiXCR to reprocess the 5' RACE reads, holding one entry per CDR3 protein. The sample yields about 890,000 distinct CDR3 sequences, roughly an eighth seen once. The same data also went into a second study, on yellow fever vaccine responses in identical twins.

The receptor was isolated from a woman between 18 and 29 years old in good health. Sample: PBMCs. The V gene is TRBV12-3 or TRBV12-4, the J gene TRBJ1-5; weak D call: TRBD1 (5 bases). In DNA form, the CDR3 reads TGTGCCAGTAAAGGGGAGTTTAATCAGCCCCAGCATTTT. This translates into CASKGEFNQPQHF.